This TCR beta chain was captured by sequencing in a study of OX40 agonist ivuxolimab in advanced cancers. Study details: Partial responses were achieved by three patients, one with hepatocellular carcinoma and two with cutaneous melanoma.

Germline-derived CDR1 and CDR2 are SEHNR and FQNEAQ (reference sequence). V shed 7 bases and J 1 base; nucleotides not matched to a gene: 7. There are 15 residues in the CDR3. Overall study findings and caveats: In the expanded peripheral T cells, antigen specificity was never determined. There was clonal expansion of CD4+ and CD8+ blood T cells by week 6 at 0.1 to 3.0 mg/kg. Low clonal expansion, among the lowest seen, marked partial responders at 0.1-3.0 mg/kg.

This clone was detected only a few times. Its antigen is still unknown. Profiling relied on immunoSEQ multiplex PCR, and the TCRdb table lists in-frame clones only, not all of them. This table holds about 21,000 clones, around 87% found once. The genes are TRBV7-9 and TRBJ2-3; 8 nucleotides agree with TRBD2. This clonotype originated in an adult with an advanced solid tumor such as melanoma, head and neck, liver or kidney cancer. The source was CD4+ or CD8+ T cells sorted from blood, collected in a trial of the OX40 agonist ivuxolimab. The CDR3 loop is CASTSAGGGTDTQYF. The CDR3 region has the DNA TGTGCCAGCACCTCTGCGGGGGGCGGCACAGATACGCAGTATTTT.